The present T cell receptor beta chain was sequenced within a study of T-cell reconstitution after alpha-beta-depleted transplantation in children. Preparation of the TCRbeta library used unique molecular identifiers. TCRdb re-derived calls from the PCR reads in MiXCR, one entry per CDR3 protein. The sample lists approximately 510,000 distinct CDR3 sequences; around 18% were seen once. The CDR3 extends over 15 amino acids. Trimming stripped 6 bases from V and 2 bases from J, with 16 bases between. The TCR originated in a human donor who donated a stem cell graft to a child with acute lymphoblastic leukemia. The V call is TRBV12-3 or TRBV12-4, the J call TRBJ2-5; no clear D. The sample was PBMCs from the stem cell graft donor, taken from the stem cell graft. CDR3 in DNA: TGTGCCAGCAGGCCCGGTTGGGCCCAACAAGAGACCCAGTACTTC. Protein: CASRPGWAQQETQYF.